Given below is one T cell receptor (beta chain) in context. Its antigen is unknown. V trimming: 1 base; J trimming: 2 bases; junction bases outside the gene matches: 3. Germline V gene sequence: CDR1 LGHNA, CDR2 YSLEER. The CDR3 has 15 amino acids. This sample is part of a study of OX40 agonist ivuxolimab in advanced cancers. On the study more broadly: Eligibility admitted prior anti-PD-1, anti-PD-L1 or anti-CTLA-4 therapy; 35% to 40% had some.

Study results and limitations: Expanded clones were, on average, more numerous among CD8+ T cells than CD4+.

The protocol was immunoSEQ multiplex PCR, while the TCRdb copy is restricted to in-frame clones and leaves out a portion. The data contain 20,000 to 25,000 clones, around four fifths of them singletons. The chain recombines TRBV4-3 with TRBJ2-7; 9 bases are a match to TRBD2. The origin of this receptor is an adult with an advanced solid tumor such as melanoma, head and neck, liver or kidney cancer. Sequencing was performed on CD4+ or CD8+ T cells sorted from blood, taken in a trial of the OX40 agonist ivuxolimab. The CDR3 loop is CASSQGTSATYEQYF. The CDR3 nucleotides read TGCGCCAGCAGCCAAGGGACTAGCGCCACCTACGAGCAGTACTTC.